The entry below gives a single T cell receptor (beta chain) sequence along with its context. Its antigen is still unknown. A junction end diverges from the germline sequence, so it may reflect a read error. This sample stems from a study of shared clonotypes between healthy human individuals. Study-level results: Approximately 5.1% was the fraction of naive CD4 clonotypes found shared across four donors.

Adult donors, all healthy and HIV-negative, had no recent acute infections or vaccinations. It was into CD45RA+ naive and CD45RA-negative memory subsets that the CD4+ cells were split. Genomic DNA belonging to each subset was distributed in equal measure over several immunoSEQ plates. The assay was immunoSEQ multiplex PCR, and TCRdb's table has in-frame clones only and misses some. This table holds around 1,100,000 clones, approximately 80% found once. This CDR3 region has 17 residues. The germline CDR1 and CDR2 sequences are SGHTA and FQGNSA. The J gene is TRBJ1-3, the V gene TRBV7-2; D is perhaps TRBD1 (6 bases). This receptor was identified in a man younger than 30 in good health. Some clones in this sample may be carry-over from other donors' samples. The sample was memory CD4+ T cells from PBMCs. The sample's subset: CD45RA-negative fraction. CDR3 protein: CASSERRGTNSGNTMYF. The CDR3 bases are TGTGCCAGCAGCGAGAGGCGGGGGACAAACTCTGGAAACACCATGTATTTT. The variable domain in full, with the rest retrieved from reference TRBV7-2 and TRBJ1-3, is GAGVSQSPSNKVTEKGKDVELRCDPISGHTALYWYRQSLGQGLEFLIYFQGNSAPDKSGLPSDRFSAERTGGSVSTLTIQRTQQEDSAVYLCASSERRGTNSGNTMYFGEGSWLTVV.